The sequence of this T cell receptor (beta chain) was determined in a study of low-dose radiotherapy and immunotherapy resistance in tumors. Study-level information: On cycle 1 day 1, patients started four cycles of oral aspirin 300 mg daily.

TRAV and TRBV primers primed cDNA for both TCRalpha and TCRbeta. Amplification, which lasted 20 to 25 PCR cycles, used a constant-region primer and V-primer adapter to amplify TCRs. TCRdb reprocessed the reads via MiXCR and lists one record per CDR3 protein. In the table there are roughly 32,000 distinct CDR3 sequences, around 50% of which are singletons. Noted time point: after trial treatment. Treatment: LDRT plus nivolumab, ipilimumab, low-dose cyclophosphamide and aspirin (RACIN trial). In this sample, this clonotype turned up many times. Between the trimmed V and J ends, which lost 0 bases and 4 bases, there was a span of 6 bases. Germline V gene lookup returns CDR1 LNHNV and CDR2 YYDKDF (reference sequence). This CDR3 has 13 amino acids.

The V gene is TRBV15, the J gene TRBJ1-1; D gene unclear. The receptor comes from a male donor with gallbladder cancer. The sequences come from PBMCs, collected after low-dose radiotherapy plus immunotherapy. The CDR3 loop reads CATSREPLTEAFF. Written as DNA, the CDR3 is TGTGCCACCAGCAGAGAACCCCTCACTGAAGCTTTCTTT.